This T cell receptor (beta chain) was observed in a study of post-analysis software for immune sequencing data. Overall study: Relapsing-remitting, secondary progressive and progressive-relapsing forms made up the multiple sclerosis disease courses.

TCR beta cDNA libraries included unique molecular identifiers. TCRdb passed the PCR reads through MiXCR, listing each CDR3 protein once. The sample has about 430,000 distinct CDR3 sequences, roughly 38% seen once. Points on this clonotype: The antigen remains unidentified.

Trimming removed 5 bases at V and 11 bases at J, with 18 bases between. The V gene's germline CDR1 is LGHDT and CDR2 YNNKEL (reference sequence). The CDR3 is 13 residues long. The study, taken as a whole, reports: Strong same-batch co-clustering of samples appeared with F measure clustering. Multiple sclerosis patients showed significantly lower normalized Chao1 diversity than controls did. TRBV segments more frequent in patients than in controls numbered five and included TRBV5-6, TRBV5-1 and TRBV20-1.

This clonotype originated in a girl between 2 and 10 years old with multiple sclerosis. The V gene is TRBV3-1, the J gene TRBJ1-1; D gene ambiguous. Sequences were obtained from blood. This CDR3 reads CASSTPVGRPAFF. The CDR3 bases are TGTGCCAGCAGCACACCAGTTGGGCGGCCGGCTTTCTTT. The full variable domain, with the rest looked up from reference TRBV3-1 and TRBJ1-1, is DTAVSQTPKYLVTQMGNDKSIKCEQNLGHDTMYWYKQDSKKFLKIMFSYNNKELIINETVPNRFSPKSPDKAHLNLHINSLELGDSAVYFCASSTPVGRPAFFGQGTRLTVV.